These 6 T cell receptor beta chains originate from one sample sequenced in a study of T cells in Graves' hyperthyroidism and ophthalmopathy. TCR beta CDR3 region amplification was performed from RNA transcripts. TCR CDR3 underwent first-round RT-PCR with the HTBI primer set. TCRdb analysed the multiplex PCR reads with MiXCR anew, one entry per CDR3 protein. The table records around 540,000 distinct CDR3 sequences, about 16% of them present only once. Sequenced material: blood. Source of these receptors: a woman aged 25 to 45 with Graves' ophthalmopathy.

This clonotype was seen only a few times. The chain employs TRBV7-2 and TRBJ2-5, with 8 positions matching TRBD2. Germline V gene sequence: CDR1 SGHTA, CDR2 FQGNSA. The CDR3 covers 15 residues. Trimming took 2 bases from V and 4 from J; bases not matched to a gene: 6. The CDR3 DNA follows: TGTGCCAGCAGCTTATTCGGGGGGGCGGGAGAGACCCAGTACTTC. This gives the protein CASSLFGGAGETQYF.

This clonotype was detected many times. This chain uses TRBV28 with TRBJ1-5, with D unclear. The CDR3 spans 15 residues. V was shortened by 3 bases and J by 0 bases, with 9 bases between the two germline ends. From germline, CDR1 is MDHEN and CDR2 SYDVKM. CDR3 sequence: CASSFIGDSNQPQHF. DNA of the CDR3: TGTGCCAGCAGTTTTATTGGAGATAGCAATCAGCCCCAGCATTTT.

This clonotype was detected ten times or more. The chain employs TRBV28 and TRBJ2-7; TRBD1 agrees at 11 bases. V shed 1 base and J 4 bases; nucleotides not matched to a gene: 6. The CDR3 has 16 residues. The germline CDR1 and CDR2 sequences are MDHEN and SYDVKM. The CDR3 DNA sequence: TGTGCCAGCAGTTTATTGGGGACAGGGGGAGAGTACGAGCAGTACTTC. This encodes CASSLLGTGGEYEQYF. The full variable domain, with the rest looked up from reference TRBV28 and TRBJ2-7, is DVKVTQSSRYLVKRTGEKVFLECVQDMDHENMFWYRQDPGLGLRLIYFSYDVKMKEKGDIPEGYSVSREKKERFSLILESASTNQTSMYLCASSLLGTGGEYEQYFGPGTRLTVT.

This clonotype was counted many times. The chain has TRBV7-2 and TRBJ1-6; D not resolved. Trimming took off 4 bases at V and 9 bases at J, with 19 bases between the two ends. The CDR3 loop spans 16 amino acids. Germline V gives CDR1 SGHTA, CDR2 FQGNSA. CDR3 region: CASSSRVGSGISPLHF. CDR3 DNA: TGTGCCAGCAGCTCCCGGGTAGGATCCGGAATTTCACCCCTCCACTTT.

This clonotype was observed many times. The V gene is TRBV6-1, the J gene TRBJ2-1; D perhaps matches TRBD2 (5 bases). CDR1 and CDR2 (germline): MNHNS, SASEGT. This CDR3 is 13 amino acids long. The germline V and J ends were trimmed by 6 bases and 5 bases, with 11 bases remaining between them. CDR3 in amino acids: CASRPGLHNEQFF. For the CDR3, the DNA is TGTGCCAGCAGACCCGGACTTCACAATGAGCAGTTCTTC.

This clonotype was counted at least ten times. J is TRBJ1-1 and V is TRBV2, with 9 bases aligning to TRBD1. With 2 bases clipped from V and 4 bases from J, the junction kept 5 bases outside the gene matches. Germline CDR1 and CDR2: SNHLY and FYNNEI. The CDR3 runs to 15 residues. CDR3 in amino acids: CASSELQGARTEAFF. CDR3 nucleotide sequence: TGTGCCAGCAGTGAATTACAGGGGGCTCGCACTGAAGCTTTCTTT.